This TCR delta chain comes out of a study of gamma-delta T cells after stem cell transplantation. Points on this clone: A much larger clone sits a single nucleotide away, making a read error possible. Other DNA sequences in the same sample also yield this CDR3.

CDR1 and CDR2 (germline): GEAIGNYY, EKD. The CDR3 has 19 residues. TCRdb fed the RT-PCR reads into CATT to redo clone calling. The sample lists around 2,400 delta-chain clones, less than 45% occurring once. The sample was gamma-delta T cells. V gene TRDV2 combines with J gene TRDJ3; TRDD3 agrees at 9 bases. The TCR originated in a human donor. It is not recorded whose cells these are; they may come from a transplant donor. The CDR3 DNA reads as TGTGCCTGTGATACCGTTACTGGGGGAAGGCCCTGGGACACCCGACAAATGTTTTTC. Protein product: CACDTVTGGRPWDTRQMFF.